One T cell receptor beta chain is described in this entry. These data belong to a study of T cell responses to AZD1222 COVID-19 vaccine. Germline values: CDR1 LGHDT, CDR2 YNNKEL (reference sequence). The V and J ends lost 6 bases and 4 bases respectively, with 13 bases between them. CDR3 length: 14 residues. Sequencing was performed with immunoSEQ multiplex PCR; in TCRdb, only in-frame clones are kept and a portion is missing. In the table there are about 83,000 clones, 85% to 95% of which are singletons. This TCR was sampled from an adult who received the AZD1222 COVID-19 vaccine. This specimen consisted of peripheral blood, obtained 28 days after the second AZD1222 dose. This sequence joins TRBV3-1 (or the pseudogene TRBV3-2) and TRBJ1-3; D gene uncertain. The CDR3: CASRERGNGNTIYF. For the CDR3, the DNA is TGTGCCAGCAGAGAACGGGGTAACGGAAACACCATATATTTT.